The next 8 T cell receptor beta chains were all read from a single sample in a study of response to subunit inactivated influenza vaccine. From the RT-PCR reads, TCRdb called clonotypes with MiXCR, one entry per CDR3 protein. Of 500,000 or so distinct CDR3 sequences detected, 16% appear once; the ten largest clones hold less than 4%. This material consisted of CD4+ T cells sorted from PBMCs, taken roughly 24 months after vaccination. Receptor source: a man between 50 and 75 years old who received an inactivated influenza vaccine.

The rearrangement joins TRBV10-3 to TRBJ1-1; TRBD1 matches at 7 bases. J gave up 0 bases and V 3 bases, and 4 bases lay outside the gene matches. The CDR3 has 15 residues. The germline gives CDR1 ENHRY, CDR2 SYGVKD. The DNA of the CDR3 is TGTGCCATCAGTGAACGAGGGGGCGTGAACACTGAAGCTTTCTTT. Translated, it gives CAISERGGVNTEAFF.

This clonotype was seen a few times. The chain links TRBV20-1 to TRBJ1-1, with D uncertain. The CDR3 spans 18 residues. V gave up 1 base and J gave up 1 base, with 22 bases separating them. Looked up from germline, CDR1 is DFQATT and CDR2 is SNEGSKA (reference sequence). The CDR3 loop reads CSARGQERISVGNTEAFF. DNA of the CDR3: TGCAGTGCTAGAGGGCAGGAAAGAATTTCGGTCGGGAACACTGAAGCTTTCTTT.

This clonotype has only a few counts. For the CDR3, the DNA is TGTGCCACCTCTACATCTCCGACAGGGTCCGATACGCAGTATTTT. Residues: CATSTSPTGSDTQYF. V usage is TRBV10-3 and J usage is TRBJ2-3; 7 nucleotides align to TRBD1. The J segment lost 6 bases and the V segment lost 10 bases, leaving 16 bases of the junction unmatched. Per the germline V gene, CDR1 is ENHRY and CDR2 is SYGVKD. This CDR3 has 15 residues.

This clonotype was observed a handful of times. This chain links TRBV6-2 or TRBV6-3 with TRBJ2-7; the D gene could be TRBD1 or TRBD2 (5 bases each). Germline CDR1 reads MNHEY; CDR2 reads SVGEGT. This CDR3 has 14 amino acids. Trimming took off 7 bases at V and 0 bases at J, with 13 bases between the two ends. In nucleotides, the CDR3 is TGTGCCAGCACCAGGGCGGGCGCCTCCTACGAGCAGTACTTC. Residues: CASTRAGASYEQYF.

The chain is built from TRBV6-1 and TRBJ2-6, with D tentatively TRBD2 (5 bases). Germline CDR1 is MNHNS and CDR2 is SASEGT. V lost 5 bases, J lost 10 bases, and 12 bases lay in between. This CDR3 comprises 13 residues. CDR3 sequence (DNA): TGTGCCAGCAGTAGGCCGGAGGCTAACGTCCTGACTTTC. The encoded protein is CASSRPEANVLTF.

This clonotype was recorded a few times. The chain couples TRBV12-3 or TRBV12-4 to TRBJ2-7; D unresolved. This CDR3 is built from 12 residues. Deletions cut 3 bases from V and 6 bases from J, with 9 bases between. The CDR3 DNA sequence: TGTGCCAGCAGTTTTATAGCAAGCGAGCAGTACTTC. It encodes CASSFIASEQYF.

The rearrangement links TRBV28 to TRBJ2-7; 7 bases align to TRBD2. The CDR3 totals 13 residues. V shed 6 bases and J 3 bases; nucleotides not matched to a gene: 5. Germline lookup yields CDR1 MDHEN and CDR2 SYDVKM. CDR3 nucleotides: TGTGCCAGCAGGTCGGGAGGATTCTACGAGCAGTACTTC. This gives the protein CASRSGGFYEQYF.

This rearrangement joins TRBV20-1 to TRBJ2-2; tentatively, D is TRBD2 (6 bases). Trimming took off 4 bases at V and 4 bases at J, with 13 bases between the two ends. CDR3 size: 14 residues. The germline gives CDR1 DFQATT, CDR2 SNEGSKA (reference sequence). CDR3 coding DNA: TGCAGTGCTATCGACGGGAGCAGCACCGGGGAGCTGTTTTTT. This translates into CSAIDGSSTGELFF.